The 28 T cell receptor beta chains below come from one sample, sequenced in a study of cytotoxic CD8 clonotypes in ibrutinib-treated CLL. Profiling relied on immunoSEQ multiplex PCR, and the TCRdb table lists in-frame clones only, not all of them. The sample has about 50,000 clones; roughly 80% are singletons. Sequenced here: PBMCs, sampled after 24 months of ibrutinib treatment. The receptors were sampled from a human donor with chronic lymphocytic leukemia.

The rearrangement links TRBV29-1 to TRBJ2-5; 9 nucleotides align to TRBD1. There are 14 residues in the CDR3. Germline loops: CDR1 SQVTM, CDR2 ANQGSEA. V lost 1 base, J lost 1 base, and 1 base stayed unmatched. The chain's CDR3 is CSVEVQGAQETQYF. The CDR3 DNA reads TGCAGCGTTGAAGTACAGGGGGCCCAAGAGACCCAGTACTTC.

The chain recombines TRBV11-1 with TRBJ2-3; maybe TRBD2 (6 bases). This CDR3 contains 16 residues. Germline values: CDR1 SGHAT, CDR2 FQDESV (reference sequence). The V gene lost 3 bases and the J gene lost 2 bases, with 15 bases spanning the gap. CDR3 residues: CASSLRPGLHTDTQYF. In nucleotides, the CDR3 is TGTGCCAGCAGCTTGCGACCGGGACTTCACACAGATACGCAGTATTTT.

The V and J genes are TRBV12-5 and TRBJ2-3; no firm D call. Germline V gene sequence: CDR1 LGHNT, CDR2 FRNRAP. Trimming removed 2 bases at V and 4 bases at J, with 10 bases between. The CDR3 is 14 residues long. In nucleotides, the CDR3 is TGTGCTAGTGGTTTGAACAGAGAGGCAGATACGCAGTATTTT. Translating it yields CASGLNREADTQYF.

The chain carries TRBV11-3 and TRBJ2-1; 7 bases agree with TRBD2. Germline V gene sequence: CDR1 SGHNT, CDR2 YENEEA. J gave up 5 bases and V 1 base, and 5 bases lay outside the gene matches. The CDR3 runs 15 residues. CDR3 sequence (DNA): TGTGCCAGCAGCTTAGCGGCGGGAGAGGACAATGAGCAGTTCTTC. Residues: CASSLAAGEDNEQFF.

The J gene is TRBJ2-1, the V gene TRBV5-1, with unresolved D. The germline V gene encodes CDR1 SGHRS and CDR2 YFSETQ. The V and J ends lost 4 bases and 3 bases respectively, with 5 bases between them. The CDR3 loop spans 12 amino acids. In DNA, the CDR3 is TGCGCCAGCAGCCTGGACTACAATGAGCAGTTCTTC. It yields the protein CASSLDYNEQFF.

This chain joins TRBV27 and TRBJ2-1, with 9 positions matching TRBD2. V dropped 10 bases and J dropped 8; count of bases not matched to a gene: 15. Germline loops: CDR1 MNHEY, CDR2 SMNVEV (reference sequence). This CDR3 has 15 amino acids. The CDR3 loop reads CATTQGAGGVHEQFF. For the CDR3, the DNA is TGTGCCACCACGCAAGGGGCGGGAGGGGTGCATGAGCAGTTCTTC.

This clone occurred once. The chain links TRBV10-1 to TRBJ2-7; 7 bases are a match to TRBD2. CDR1 is WNHNN and CDR2 is SYGVQD in the germline V gene (reference sequence). The CDR3 totals 12 residues. With 2 bases clipped from V and 6 bases from J, the junction kept 1 base outside the gene matches. CDR3 sequence (DNA): TGCGCCAGCAGTGAGCTAGCGGCCGAGCAGTACTTC. This gives the protein CASSELAAEQYF.

The chain combines TRBV7-8 with TRBJ1-5; D gene ambiguous. CDR1 is SGHVS and CDR2 is FQNEAQ in the germline V gene. Trimming removed 4 bases at V and 2 bases at J, with 12 bases between. This CDR3 spans 15 amino acids. CDR3 sequence: CASSSRILGNQPQHF. The CDR3 nucleotides are TGTGCCAGCAGCTCCAGGATCCTCGGCAATCAGCCCCAGCATTTT.

The rearrangement joins TRBV5-8 to TRBJ1-1; no reliable D call. There are 14 residues in the CDR3. Trimming left V 0 bases short and J 6 bases short, with 12 bases between. CDR1 is SGHTS and CDR2 is YDEGEE in the germline V gene. CDR3 sequence: CASSLARGLAEAFF. The CDR3, as DNA: TGTGCCAGCAGCTTGGCGCGGGGTCTAGCTGAAGCTTTCTTT.

The rearrangement links TRBV5-1 to TRBJ1-2; the D gene is possibly TRBD1 (6 bases). V lost 4 bases to trimming and J lost 0 bases, with 13 bases between them. The CDR3 is made up of 15 amino acids. The V gene's germline CDR1 is SGHRS and CDR2 YFSETQ. DNA for the CDR3: TGCGCCAGCAGCCTGGGGGCAGGGACTAACTATGGCTACACCTTC. This sequence encodes CASSLGAGTNYGYTF. The whole variable domain, remainder taken from reference TRBV5-1 and TRBJ1-2, is KAGVTQTPRYLIKTRGQQVTLSCSPISGHRSVSWYQQTPGQGLQFLFEYFSETQRNKGNFPGRFSGRQFSNSRSEMNVSTLELGDSALYLCASSLGAGTNYGYTFGSGTRLTVV.

This chain links TRBV7-9 with TRBJ2-5; no clear D gene. Germline loops: CDR1 SEHNR, CDR2 FQNEAQ (reference sequence). This CDR3 comprises 15 residues. Between the trimmed V and J ends, which lost 8 bases and 5 bases, there was a span of 21 bases. The CDR3 DNA follows: TGTGCCAGCGATACTCCCATGGCCGGTCCGGAGACCCAGTACTTC. This encodes CASDTPMAGPETQYF.

This chain joins TRBV6-1 and TRBJ1-4; 7 positions match TRBD1. Germline values: CDR1 MNHNS, CDR2 SASEGT. The junction had 10 bases not matched to a gene; V was cut back by 8 bases and J by 7 bases. The CDR3 has 14 residues. Written as DNA, the CDR3 is TGTGCCAGCGCGGCCCCCGGGACAGCTGAAAAACTGTTTTTT. Amino acids: CASAAPGTAEKLFF.

The CDR3 nucleotides are TGTGCCAGCAGCTTAAATGACAGACCATACACTGAAGCTTTCTTT. It encodes CASSLNDRPYTEAFF. The V and J genes are TRBV5-4 and TRBJ1-1, with a weak D call TRBD1 (5 bases). V lost 2 bases and J 3 bases, leaving 14 bases between the germline ends. The CDR3 extends over 15 amino acids. The germline V gene has CDR1 SGHNT and CDR2 YYREEE (reference sequence).

This chain connects TRBV9 to TRBJ2-3; the match to TRBD2 covers 11 bases. The CDR3 consists of 16 residues. Germline V gene sequence: CDR1 SGDLS, CDR2 YYNGEE. V gave up 0 bases and J gave up 4 bases; unmatched junction bases: 4. CDR3 region: CASSVETSGSPDTQYF. In nucleotides, the CDR3 is TGTGCCAGCAGCGTAGAAACTAGCGGGAGCCCAGATACGCAGTATTTT.

V usage is TRBV7-2 and J usage is TRBJ1-2; TRBD1 agrees at 9 bases. The CDR3 length is 18 residues. Germline assignment: CDR1 SGHTA and CDR2 FQGNSA. The V segment lost 0 bases and the J segment 6 bases; nucleotides outside the gene matches: 14. Here the CDR3 reads CASSLASRMGQGFDGYTF. For the CDR3, the DNA is TGTGCCAGCAGCTTAGCCTCTCGTATGGGACAGGGTTTCGATGGCTACACCTTC.

This clone was recorded once. The chain joins TRBV28 to TRBJ2-5, with D possibly matching TRBD1 (7 bases). Trimming left V 5 bases short and J 4 bases short, with 17 bases between. The germline CDR1 and CDR2 sequences are MDHEN and SYDVKM. There are 15 residues in the CDR3. CDR3 residues: CASSPPQGTGETQYF. CDR3 nucleotides: TGTGCCAGCAGTCCCCCACAGGGGACTGGAGAGACCCAGTACTTC.

The chain links TRBV12-2 to TRBJ1-4; TRBD1 was called by the table and not checked on the DNA. TRBV12-2 is a known pseudogene. This CDR3 contains 16 residues. The CDR3 loop reads CASRLAHYRVREKLFF. The CDR3 DNA is TGTGCAAGTCGCTTAGCCCATTACAGGGTACGTGAAAAACTGTTTTTT.

The chain is built from TRBV15 and TRBJ2-7; 12 nucleotides agree with TRBD2. V lost 0 bases to trimming and J lost 6 bases; unmatched junction nucleotides: 12. The CDR3 totals 18 residues. The germline CDR1 and CDR2 sequences are LNHNV and YYDKDF (reference sequence). The CDR3 reads CATSRDYLAGGPPSEQYF. The CDR3, as DNA: TGTGCCACCAGCAGAGATTACCTAGCGGGAGGGCCACCCTCCGAGCAGTACTTC.

This chain links TRBV5-4 with TRBJ2-7, with a tentative D call TRBD2 (6 bases). Per the germline V gene, CDR1 is SGHNT and CDR2 is YYREEE (reference sequence). The germline V and J ends were trimmed by 2 bases and 3 bases, with 15 bases remaining between them. This CDR3 comprises 15 residues. The CDR3 loop is CASSFGPGDLYEQYF. The CDR3 bases are TGTGCCAGCAGCTTCGGCCCGGGGGACCTCTACGAGCAGTACTTC.

This chain uses TRBV7-2 with TRBJ1-2; D might be TRBD1 (5 bases). Germline V gene lookup returns CDR1 SGHTA and CDR2 FQGNSA. CDR3 size: 15 residues. Deletions cut 5 bases from V and 4 bases from J, with 17 bases between. The CDR3 DNA follows: TGTGCCAGCAGCACAATGGGGGGGGTTCTCTATGGCTACACCTTC. This translates into CASSTMGGVLYGYTF.

The chain couples TRBV5-1 to TRBJ2-3; tentative D call: TRBD2 (6 bases). V lost 2 bases to trimming and J lost 1 base, with 14 bases between them. From germline, CDR1 is SGHRS and CDR2 YFSETQ. This CDR3 region has 16 residues. CDR3 sequence (DNA): TGCGCCAGCAGCTTTGGTGGGTCGGGGGGCACAGATACGCAGTATTTT. It encodes CASSFGGSGGTDTQYF.

The rearrangement joins TRBV19 to TRBJ2-2, with TRBD2 identical over 9 bases. The CDR3 length is 15 residues. The V segment lost 3 bases and the J segment 5 bases; nucleotides outside the gene matches: 4. Germline CDR1 is LNHDA and CDR2 is SQIVND (reference sequence). Here the CDR3 DNA reads TGTGCCAGTAGTATTAGCGGGAGCGGGACCGGGGAGCTGTTTTTT. Translating gives CASSISGSGTGELFF.

This chain uses TRBV30 with TRBJ2-7, with D unresolved. Between the trimmed V and J ends, which lost 0 bases and 0 bases, there was a span of 9 bases. The CDR3 is 14 amino acids. The germline V gene has CDR1 GTSNPN and CDR2 SVGIG (reference sequence). CDR3 DNA: TGTGCCTGGAGTGTACCGGGCGGCTCCTACGAGCAGTACTTC. Translation: CAWSVPGGSYEQYF.

This clone showed up just once. This sequence joins TRBV27 and TRBJ2-3; D is possibly TRBD1 (6 bases). Germline V CDR1 and CDR2: MNHEY, SMNVEV (reference sequence). V was trimmed by 3 bases and J by 4 bases, leaving 20 bases between them. There are 17 residues in the CDR3. The CDR3, as DNA: TGTGCCAGCAGTTTCCTGCCGTCCATAGGGGGTCCAGATACGCAGTATTTT. Translating it yields CASSFLPSIGGPDTQYF.

The chain uses TRBV5-1 and TRBJ1-2; tentative D call: TRBD1 (5 bases). The CDR3 is 15 amino acids. CDR1 is SGHRS and CDR2 is YFSETQ in the germline V gene. Deletions cut 7 bases from V and 8 bases from J, with 24 bases between. The CDR3 reads CASGNQTRVAGGYTF. The CDR3 DNA follows: TGCGCCAGCGGGAATCAGACCAGGGTGGCAGGAGGCTACACCTTC.

The chain links TRBV7-2 to TRBJ2-1, with TRBD2 matching over 16 bases. This CDR3 has 19 residues. Trimming at V came to 4 bases and at J to 4 bases, leaving 10 bases not matched to a gene. Germline V gene data show CDR1 as SGHTA and CDR2 as FQGNSA. The CDR3 here is CASSYGTSGRAGVYNEQFF. The CDR3 DNA reads TGTGCCAGCAGCTATGGGACTAGCGGGAGGGCCGGGGTTTACAATGAGCAGTTCTTC. Based on the CDR3 plus reference TRBV7-2 and TRBJ2-1, the full variable domain is GAGVSQSPSNKVTEKGKDVELRCDPISGHTALYWYRQSLGQGLEFLIYFQGNSAPDKSGLPSDRFSAERTGGSVSTLTIQRTQQEDSAVYLCASSYGTSGRAGVYNEQFFGPGTRLTVL.

This clone was counted between two and nine times. The chain couples TRBV19 to TRBJ1-2; D is undetermined. V lost 11 bases and J 5 bases, leaving 24 bases between the germline ends. Per germline, CDR1 LNHDA and CDR2 SQIVND (reference sequence). This CDR3 is built from 15 residues. CDR3 protein: CAASPFLETDYGYTF. CDR3 nucleotide sequence: TGTGCCGCTTCGCCCTTTCTGGAAACAGATTATGGCTACACCTTC. Supplemented by reference TRBV19 and TRBJ1-2, the full variable domain reads DGGITQSPKYLFRKEGQNVTLSCEQNLNHDAMYWYRQDPGQGLRLIYYSQIVNDFQKGDIAEGYSVSREKKESFPLTVTSAQKNPTAFYLCAASPFLETDYGYTFGSGTRLTVV.

The chain employs TRBV28 and TRBJ1-1, with D uncertain. In germline, CDR1 is MDHEN, CDR2 SYDVKM. CDR3 length: 13 amino acids. Trimming left V 6 bases short and J 8 bases short, with 16 bases between. CDR3 sequence: CASSRLPGSEAFF. The CDR3, as DNA: TGTGCCAGCAGCCGCCTTCCGGGATCGGAAGCTTTCTTT. The whole variable domain, filled in from reference TRBV28 and TRBJ1-1, reads DVKVTQSSRYLVKRTGEKVFLECVQDMDHENMFWYRQDPGLGLRLIYFSYDVKMKEKGDIPEGYSVSREKKERFSLILESASTNQTSMYLCASSRLPGSEAFFGQGTRLTVV.